Each of the 15 T cell receptor beta chains below was sequenced from the same sample in a study of OX40 agonist ivuxolimab in advanced cancers. Libraries came from the immunoSEQ multiplex PCR assay. TCRdb's version of the immuneACCESS table is confined to in-frame rearrangements and falls short of the full clone set. An unresolved V gene accounts for under half of the shortfall where checked; the remainder is of unknown origin. The sample includes tens of thousands of clones, with around 85% observed a single time. In total, the top ten clones hold 2% to 2.5% of the sample. The sample consisted of CD4+ or CD8+ T cells sorted from blood, taken in a trial of the OX40 agonist ivuxolimab. The receptors derive from an adult with an advanced solid tumor such as melanoma, head and neck, liver or kidney cancer.

The gene calls are TRBV13 and TRBJ2-2; unclear D gene. CDR1 and CDR2 (germline): PRHDT, FYEKMQ (reference sequence). This CDR3 has 10 residues. V was clipped by 8 bases and J by 7 bases, with 5 bases between them. CDR3 nucleotides: TGTGCCAGCCGAGACGGGGAGCTGTTTTTT. Amino acid sequence: CASRDGELFF.

The V gene is TRBV11-2, the J gene TRBJ2-5; 10 nucleotides align to TRBD1. The germline V gene encodes CDR1 SGHAT and CDR2 FQNNGV. Trimming cost V 5 bases and J 5 bases; bases outside gene matches: 8. CDR3 length: 15 amino acids. CDR3 in amino acids: CASSREGTGEETQYF. CDR3 nucleotide sequence: TGTGCCAGCAGCCGAGAGGGGACAGGGGAGGAGACCCAGTACTTC.

The chain joins TRBV14 to TRBJ1-1, with TRBD1 identical over 7 bases. CDR1 is SGHDN, CDR2 FVKESK, per germline. After removal of 0 bases from V and 2 bases from J, the junction contained 6 bases not matched to a gene. The length of the CDR3 is 16 residues. CDR3 sequence: CASSQDKGQINTEAFF. CDR3 in DNA: TGTGCCAGCAGCCAAGATAAGGGACAGATTAACACTGAAGCTTTCTTT. Looking up the rest from reference TRBV14 and TRBJ1-1 gives the full variable domain: EAGVTQFPSHSVIEKGQTVTLRCDPISGHDNLYWYRRVMGKEIKFLLHFVKESKQDESGMPNNRFLAERTGGTYSTLKVQPAELEDSGVYFCASSQDKGQINTEAFFGQGTRLTVV.

In this sample, this clone turned up once. The V call is TRBV6-5, the J call TRBJ2-5; weak D call: TRBD2 (5 bases). The V and J ends lost 6 bases and 6 bases respectively, with 17 bases between them. CDR1 MNHEY and CDR2 SVGAGI come from the germline V gene. This CDR3 spans 14 amino acids. The CDR3 region is CASSERVVPKTQYF. CDR3 sequence (DNA): TGTGCCAGCAGCGAGAGGGTGGTTCCAAAGACCCAGTACTTC.

The chain recombines TRBV7-3 with TRBJ2-7; D ambiguous. This CDR3 comprises 13 residues. V gave up 0 bases and J gave up 8 bases, with 11 bases separating them. The germline gives CDR1 SGHTA, CDR2 FQGTGA. The CDR3 region is CASSLTPLGKQYF. Here the CDR3 DNA reads TGTGCCAGCAGCTTAACCCCGCTTGGAAAGCAGTACTTC.

This chain connects TRBV11-2 to TRBJ1-2, with TRBD1 matching over 7 bases. V was clipped by 2 bases and J by 4 bases; unmatched bases: 10. CDR1 SGHAT and CDR2 FQNNGV come from the germline V gene. This CDR3 region has 16 residues. CDR3 in DNA: TGTGCCAGCAGCTTACTTCCGGGACAGACCCTCTATGGCTACACCTTC. This codes for CASSLLPGQTLYGYTF.

This clone was observed a handful of times. The chain recombines TRBV19 with TRBJ2-1; TRBD2 agrees at 15 bases. With 7 bases clipped from V and 0 bases from J, the junction kept 7 bases outside the gene matches. This CDR3 has 18 amino acids. From germline, CDR1 is LNHDA and CDR2 SQIVND (reference sequence). The CDR3 sequence is CASTIGTSGGSSYNEQFF. The CDR3 region has the DNA TGTGCCAGTACTATCGGGACTAGCGGGGGGAGCTCCTACAATGAGCAGTTCTTC.

V is TRBV23-1 and J is TRBJ2-7, with D perhaps given as TRBD1 or TRBD2 (5 bases each). Being an ORF, TRBV23-1 has a function that is uncertain. Deletions cut 4 bases from V and 0 bases from J, with 13 bases between. The CDR3 is 15 amino acids. The CDR3 loop reads CASSPGAGSSYEQYF. CDR3 DNA: TGCGCCAGCAGTCCCGGGGCAGGTAGCTCCTACGAGCAGTACTTC.

CDR3 region: CASSPRDRGLNKYF. In DNA form, the CDR3 reads TGTGCCAGCAGCCCCCGGGACAGGGGTCTAAACAAGTACTTC. The chain recombines TRBV7-2 with TRBJ2-7; 10 nucleotides match TRBD1. Germline assignment: CDR1 SGHTA and CDR2 FQGNSA. This CDR3 contains 14 residues. V trimming: 5 bases; J trimming: 11 bases; junction bases outside the gene matches: 12. Using reference TRBV7-2 and TRBJ2-7 for the parts outside the CDR3, the full variable domain is GAGVSQSPSNKVTEKGKDVELRCDPISGHTALYWYRQSLGQGLEFLIYFQGNSAPDKSGLPSDRFSAERTGGSVSTLTIQRTQQEDSAVYLCASSPRDRGLNKYFGPGTRLTVT.

CDR3 sequence (DNA): TGTGCCAGCAGTTTATTTCGCAGCAGGGCCGGGGAGCTGTTTTTT. Translating it yields CASSLFRSRAGELFF. This rearrangement joins TRBV28 to TRBJ2-2; a possible D gene is TRBD1 (5 bases). The CDR3 runs 15 residues. CDR1 and CDR2 from the germline V gene are MDHEN and SYDVKM. The germline V and J ends were trimmed by 1 base and 6 bases, with 12 bases remaining between them.

The gene calls are TRBV30 and TRBJ2-5; tentative D call: TRBD2 (6 bases). V lost 0 bases to trimming and J lost 5 bases, with 10 bases between them. The CDR3 loop spans 13 amino acids. CDR1 is GTSNPN and CDR2 is SVGIG in the germline V gene (reference sequence). The CDR3 sequence is CAWSVSGDETQYF. DNA for the CDR3: TGTGCCTGGAGTGTATCGGGGGACGAGACCCAGTACTTC.

The chain recombines TRBV7-2 with TRBJ2-7; no definite D call. Deletions cut 7 bases from V and 4 bases from J, with 14 bases between. Germline V lookup: CDR1 SGHTA, CDR2 FQGNSA. The CDR3 length is 13 residues. The CDR3: CASTYTWGYEQYF. The DNA of the CDR3 is TGTGCCAGCACCTACACTTGGGGATACGAGCAGTACTTC.

The rearrangement uses TRBV6-5 and TRBJ1-1; the D is unclear. The CDR3 contains 12 residues. V gave up 7 bases and J gave up 0 bases, with 6 bases separating them. Germline CDR1 and CDR2: MNHEY and SVGAGI. In nucleotides, the CDR3 is TGTGCCAGCACCGGACTGAACACTGAAGCTTTCTTT. This sequence encodes CASTGLNTEAFF.

The chain joins TRBV6-5 to TRBJ2-1, with D tentatively TRBD1 or TRBD2 (5 bases each). The CDR3 covers 16 residues. Trimming cost V 3 bases and J 0 bases, with 12 bases left between them. Germline CDR1 reads MNHEY; CDR2 reads SVGAGI. CDR3 in DNA: TGTGCCAGCAGTTATGGTGGGACGGGCTCCTACAATGAGCAGTTCTTC. This encodes CASSYGGTGSYNEQFF.

The V gene is TRBV2, the J gene TRBJ2-2; D gene unclear. Trimming took off 7 bases at V and 5 bases at J, with 14 bases between the two ends. The CDR3 is 14 residues long. In germline, CDR1 is SNHLY, CDR2 FYNNEI. CDR3 sequence: CASTRTVRTGELFF. CDR3 nucleotides: TGTGCCAGCACCCGGACGGTGAGGACCGGGGAGCTGTTTTTT.